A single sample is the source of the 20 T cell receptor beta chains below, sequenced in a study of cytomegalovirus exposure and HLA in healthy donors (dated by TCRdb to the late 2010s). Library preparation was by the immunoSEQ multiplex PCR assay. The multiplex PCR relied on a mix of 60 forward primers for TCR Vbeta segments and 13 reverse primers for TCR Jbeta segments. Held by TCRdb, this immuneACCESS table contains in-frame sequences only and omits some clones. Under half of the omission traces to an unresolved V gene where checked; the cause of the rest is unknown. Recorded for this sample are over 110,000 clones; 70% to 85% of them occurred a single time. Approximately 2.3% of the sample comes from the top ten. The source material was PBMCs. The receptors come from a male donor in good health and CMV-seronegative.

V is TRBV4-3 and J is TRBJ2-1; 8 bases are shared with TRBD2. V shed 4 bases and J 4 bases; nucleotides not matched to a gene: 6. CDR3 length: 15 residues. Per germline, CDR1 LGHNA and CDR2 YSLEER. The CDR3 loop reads CASSLSSGRYNEQFF. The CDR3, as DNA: TGCGCCAGCAGCCTTTCTAGCGGGCGTTACAATGAGCAGTTCTTC.

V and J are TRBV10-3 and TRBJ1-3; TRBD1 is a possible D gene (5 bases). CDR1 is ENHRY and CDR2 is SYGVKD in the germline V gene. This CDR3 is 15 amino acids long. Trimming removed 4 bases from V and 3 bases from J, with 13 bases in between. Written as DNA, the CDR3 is TGTGCCATCAGTGTTGGCAGGGAAATTGGAAACACCATATATTTT. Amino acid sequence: CAISVGREIGNTIYF.

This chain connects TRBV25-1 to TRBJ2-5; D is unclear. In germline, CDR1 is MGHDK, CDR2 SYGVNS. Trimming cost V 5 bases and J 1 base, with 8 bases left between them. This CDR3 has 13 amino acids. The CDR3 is CASSKEIQETQYF. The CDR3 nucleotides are TGTGCCAGCAGTAAGGAGATCCAAGAGACCCAGTACTTC.

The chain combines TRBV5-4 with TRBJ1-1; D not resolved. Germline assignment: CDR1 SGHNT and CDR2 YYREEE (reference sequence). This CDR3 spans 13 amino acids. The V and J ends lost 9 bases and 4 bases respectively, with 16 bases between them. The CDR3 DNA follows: TGTGCCATCGGTGCGGGTGGGATCACTGAAGCTTTCTTT. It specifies CAIGAGGITEAFF.

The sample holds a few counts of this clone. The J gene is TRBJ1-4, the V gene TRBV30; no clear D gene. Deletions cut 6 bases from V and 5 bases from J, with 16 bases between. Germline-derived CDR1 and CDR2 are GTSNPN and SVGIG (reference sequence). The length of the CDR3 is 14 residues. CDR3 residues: CACEFSGQNEKLFF. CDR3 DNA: TGTGCCTGTGAGTTCTCAGGCCAAAATGAAAAACTGTTTTTT.

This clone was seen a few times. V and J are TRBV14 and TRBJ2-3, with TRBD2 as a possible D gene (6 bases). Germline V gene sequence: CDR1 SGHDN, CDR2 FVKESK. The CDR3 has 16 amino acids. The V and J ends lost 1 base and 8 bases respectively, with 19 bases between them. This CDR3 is CASSQAGAGPRLTQYF. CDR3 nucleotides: TGTGCCAGCAGCCAAGCTGGTGCGGGACCTCGACTTACGCAGTATTTT.

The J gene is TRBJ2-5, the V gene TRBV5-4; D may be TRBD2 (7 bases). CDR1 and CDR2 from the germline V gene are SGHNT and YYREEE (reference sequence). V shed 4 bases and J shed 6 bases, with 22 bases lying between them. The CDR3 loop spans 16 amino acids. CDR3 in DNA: TGTGCCAGCAGCGGCACCCTGGGGGCGGGGGTACAGACCCAGTACTTC. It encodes CASSGTLGAGVQTQYF. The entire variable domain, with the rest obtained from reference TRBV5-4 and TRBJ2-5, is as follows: ETGVTQSPTHLIKTRGQQVTLRCSSQSGHNTVSWYQQALGQGPQFIFQYYREEENGRGNFPPRFSGLQFPNYSSELNVNALELDDSALYLCASSGTLGAGVQTQYFGPGTRLLVL.

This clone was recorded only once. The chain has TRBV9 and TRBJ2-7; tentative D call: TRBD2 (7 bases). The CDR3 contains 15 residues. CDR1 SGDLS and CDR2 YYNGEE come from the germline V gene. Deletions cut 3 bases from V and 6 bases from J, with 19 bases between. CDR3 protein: CASSEGGRAGAEQYF. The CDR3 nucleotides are TGTGCCAGCAGCGAGGGGGGGAGGGCGGGAGCCGAGCAGTACTTC.

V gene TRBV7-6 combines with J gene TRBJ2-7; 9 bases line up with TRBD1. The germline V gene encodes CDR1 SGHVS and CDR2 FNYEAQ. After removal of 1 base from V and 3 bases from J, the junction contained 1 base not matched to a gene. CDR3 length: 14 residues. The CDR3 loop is CASSLGGQGYEQYF. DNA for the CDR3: TGTGCCAGCAGCTTAGGGGGACAGGGCTACGAGCAGTACTTC. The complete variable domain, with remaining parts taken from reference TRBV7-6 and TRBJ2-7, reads GAGVSQSPRYKVTKRGQDVALRCDPISGHVSLYWYRQALGQGPEFLTYFNYEAQQDKSGLPNDRFSAERPEGSISTLTIQRTEQRDSAMYRCASSLGGQGYEQYFGPGTRLTVT.

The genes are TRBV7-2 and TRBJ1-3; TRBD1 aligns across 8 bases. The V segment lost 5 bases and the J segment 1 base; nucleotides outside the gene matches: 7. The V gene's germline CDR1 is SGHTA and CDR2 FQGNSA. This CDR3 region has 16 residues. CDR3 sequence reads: CASSPSQGGSGNTIYF. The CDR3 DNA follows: TGTGCCAGCAGCCCCTCACAGGGGGGGTCTGGAAACACCATATATTTT.

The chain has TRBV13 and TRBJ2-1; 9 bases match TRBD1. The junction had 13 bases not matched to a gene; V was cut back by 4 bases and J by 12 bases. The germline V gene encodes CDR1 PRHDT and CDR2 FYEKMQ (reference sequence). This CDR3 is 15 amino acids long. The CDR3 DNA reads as TGTGCCAGCAGCTCCACAGGGGGCGCCCCCGAGGTGCAGTTCTTC. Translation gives CASSSTGGAPEVQFF.

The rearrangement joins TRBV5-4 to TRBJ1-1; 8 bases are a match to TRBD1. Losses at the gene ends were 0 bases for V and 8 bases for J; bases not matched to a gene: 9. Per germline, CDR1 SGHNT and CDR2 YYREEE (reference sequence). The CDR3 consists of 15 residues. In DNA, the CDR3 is TGTGCCAGCAGCTTGGGGGGCGGACAGGGTGAGGAAGCTTTCTTT. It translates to CASSLGGGQGEEAFF.

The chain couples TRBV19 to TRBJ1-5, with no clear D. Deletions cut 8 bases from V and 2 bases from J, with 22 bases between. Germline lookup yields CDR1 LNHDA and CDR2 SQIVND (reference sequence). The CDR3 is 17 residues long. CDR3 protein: CASLDYSRGTGNQPQHF. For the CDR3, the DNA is TGTGCCAGTCTCGATTATAGTCGGGGTACTGGCAATCAGCCCCAGCATTTT.

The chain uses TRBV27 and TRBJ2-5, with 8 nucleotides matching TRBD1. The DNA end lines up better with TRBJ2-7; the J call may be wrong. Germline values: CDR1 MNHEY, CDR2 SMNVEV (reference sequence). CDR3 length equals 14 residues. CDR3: CASSLWTGSYEQYF. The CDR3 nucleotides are TGTGCCAGCAGTTTATGGACAGGGAGCTACGAGCAGTACTTC.

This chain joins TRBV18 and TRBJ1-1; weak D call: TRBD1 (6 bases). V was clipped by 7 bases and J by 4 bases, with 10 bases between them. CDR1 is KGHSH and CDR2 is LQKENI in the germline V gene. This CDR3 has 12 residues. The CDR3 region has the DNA TGTGCCAGCTTACAGGGAGTCACTGAAGCTTTCTTT. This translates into CASLQGVTEAFF.

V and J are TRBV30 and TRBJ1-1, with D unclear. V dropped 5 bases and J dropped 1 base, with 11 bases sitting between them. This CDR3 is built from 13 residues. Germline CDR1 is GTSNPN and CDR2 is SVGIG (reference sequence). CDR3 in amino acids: CAWEGLENTEAFF. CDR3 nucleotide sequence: TGTGCCTGGGAGGGTCTGGAGAACACTGAAGCTTTCTTT.

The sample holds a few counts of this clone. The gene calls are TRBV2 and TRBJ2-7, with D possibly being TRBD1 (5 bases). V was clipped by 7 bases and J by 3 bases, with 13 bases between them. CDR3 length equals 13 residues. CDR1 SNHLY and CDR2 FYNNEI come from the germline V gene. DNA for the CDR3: TGTGCCAGCACGACAGCTCGGAACTACGAGCAGTACTTC. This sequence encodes CASTTARNYEQYF.

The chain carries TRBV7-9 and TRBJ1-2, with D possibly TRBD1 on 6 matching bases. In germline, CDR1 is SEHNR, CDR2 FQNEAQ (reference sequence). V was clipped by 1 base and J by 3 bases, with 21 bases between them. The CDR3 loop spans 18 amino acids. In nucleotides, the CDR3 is TGTGCCAGCAGCTTAGGATTACAGGGTAAACGACGCGACTATGGCTACACCTTC. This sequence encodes CASSLGLQGKRRDYGYTF.

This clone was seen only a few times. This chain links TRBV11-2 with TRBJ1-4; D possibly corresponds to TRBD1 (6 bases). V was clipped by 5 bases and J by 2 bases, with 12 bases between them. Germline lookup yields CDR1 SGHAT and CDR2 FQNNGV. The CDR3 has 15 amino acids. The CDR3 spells CASSLGQGTNEKLFF. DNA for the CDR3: TGTGCCAGCAGCCTCGGGCAGGGGACTAATGAAAAACTGTTTTTT.

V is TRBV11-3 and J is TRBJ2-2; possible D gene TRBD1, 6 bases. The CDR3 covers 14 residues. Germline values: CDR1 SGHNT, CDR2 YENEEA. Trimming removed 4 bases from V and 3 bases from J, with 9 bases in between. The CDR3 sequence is CASSSGTHTGELFF. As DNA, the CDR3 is TGTGCCAGCAGCTCCGGGACACACACCGGGGAGCTGTTTTTT.